This passage covers 18 T cell receptor beta chains from one sample sequenced in a study of identical twins. In TCRdb, the 5' RACE reads were re-called with MiXCR into one record per CDR3 protein. The repertoire holds 450,000 or so distinct CDR3 sequences, with approximately 15% as singletons. The same sample was also used in a study of yellow fever vaccine responses in identical twins.

The sequencing input was CD4+ T cells sorted from blood. The origin of the receptors is a woman aged 18-30 years in good health.

This clonotype showed up just a few times. CDR3 in amino acids: CASSPTGSPKNIQYF. The DNA of the CDR3 is TGTGCCAGTAGTCCGACAGGGTCCCCCAAAAACATTCAGTACTTC. The rearrangement uses TRBV19 and TRBJ2-4; 7 nucleotides agree with TRBD1. Trimming at V came to 5 bases and at J to 2 bases, leaving 6 bases not matched to a gene. CDR3 length equals 15 residues. Germline values: CDR1 LNHDA, CDR2 SQIVND (reference sequence).

The rearrangement joins TRBV2 to TRBJ2-5; TRBD2 matches 11 bases. Trimming took 6 bases from V and 4 from J; bases not matched to a gene: 13. This CDR3 has 17 amino acids. Germline values: CDR1 SNHLY, CDR2 FYNNEI. The DNA for the CDR3 is TGTGCCAGCAGCGGAACTAGCGGGAGAAGGGTCGGAGAGACCCAGTACTTC. It is translated as CASSGTSGRRVGETQYF.

This clonotype has a handful of counts. The CDR3 DNA reads as TGCGCCAAAGTGGGGGGGCAGGCCATTCTATGCACTGAAGCTTTCTTT. Residues: CAKVGGQAILCTEAFF. The chain carries TRBV5-1 and TRBJ1-1, with D tentatively TRBD1 (6 bases). There are 16 residues in the CDR3. Germline V gene data show CDR1 as SGHRS and CDR2 as YFSETQ. Between the trimmed V and J ends, which lost 9 bases and 4 bases, there was a span of 25 bases.

The chain is built from TRBV5-1 and TRBJ2-7, with TRBD1 identical over 8 bases. From germline, CDR1 is SGHRS and CDR2 YFSETQ. J was trimmed by 1 base and V by 5 bases; bases with no gene match: 11. This CDR3 has 16 residues. CDR3 nucleotides: TGCGCCAGCAGACCGTTCGGGACAGGAAAATCCTACGAGCAGTACTTC. This gives the protein CASRPFGTGKSYEQYF.

This clonotype was picked up a small number of times. This chain links TRBV5-6 with TRBJ2-7; no reliable D call. The CDR3 length is 14 residues. Germline V gene lookup returns CDR1 SGHDT and CDR2 YYEEEE. Trimming pared 0 bases from V and 2 bases from J, leaving 9 bases between. The CDR3 coding sequence is TGTGCCAGCAGCTTGGGTGGGTGGGCCTACGAGCAGTACTTC. This encodes CASSLGGWAYEQYF.

The chain combines TRBV2 with TRBJ2-7; the D gene is possibly TRBD1 (6 bases). The CDR3 contains 12 residues. The germline CDR1 and CDR2 sequences are SNHLY and FYNNEI. V was trimmed by 6 bases and J by 9 bases, leaving 15 bases between them. CDR3 bases: TGTGCCAGCAGGTGGGACACCGCGGTGCAGTACTTC. This encodes CASRWDTAVQYF. Using reference TRBV2 and TRBJ2-7 for the parts outside the CDR3, the full variable domain is EPEVTQTPSHQVTQMGQEVILRCVPISNHLYFYWYRQILGQKVEFLVSFYNNEISEKSEIFDDQFSVERPDGSNFTLKIRSTKLEDSAMYFCASRWDTAVQYFGPGTRLTVT.

This clonotype has a handful of counts. The chain combines TRBV28 with TRBJ2-7; D perhaps matches TRBD1 (5 bases). The V gene lost 9 bases and the J gene lost 3 bases, with 15 bases spanning the gap. CDR3 length equals 13 residues. The germline V gene has CDR1 MDHEN and CDR2 SYDVKM. This CDR3 is CASQSMDIYEQYF. Written as DNA, the CDR3 is TGTGCCAGTCAATCCATGGACATCTACGAGCAGTACTTC.

The chain carries TRBV10-3 and TRBJ2-1; TRBD2 aligns across 11 bases. The CDR3 has 17 residues. CDR1 and CDR2 (germline): ENHRY, SYGVKD. V trimming: 4 bases; J trimming: 3 bases; junction bases outside the gene matches: 8. CDR3 bases: TGTGCCATCAGTGCGACTCCCGGGACTAGCGGCTACAATGAGCAGTTCTTC. Its protein is CAISATPGTSGYNEQFF.

A few counts support this clonotype. The genes are TRBV11-1 and TRBJ2-3, with D perhaps TRBD1 or TRBD2 (5 bases each). CDR3 size: 19 residues. The germline CDR1 and CDR2 sequences are SGHAT and FQDESV (reference sequence). Trimming removed 1 base at V and 4 bases at J, with 24 bases between. This chain's CDR3 is CASSLVQGLGGKAPDTQYF. The CDR3, as DNA: TGTGCCAGCAGCTTAGTTCAGGGCCTCGGAGGAAAGGCCCCAGATACGCAGTATTTT.

There are many counts of this clonotype. The chain links TRBV7-2 to TRBJ1-1, with 8 positions matching TRBD1. Per germline, CDR1 SGHTA and CDR2 FQGNSA. The CDR3 consists of 14 residues. V shed 5 bases and J 1 base; nucleotides not matched to a gene: 3. The CDR3, as DNA: TGTGCCAGCAGCCCCGGACAGGGGAACACTGAAGCTTTCTTT. Its translation is CASSPGQGNTEAFF.

This clonotype was detected a few times. The chain combines TRBV20-1 with TRBJ2-1; the match to TRBD2 covers 7 bases. The CDR3 length is 15 residues. From germline, CDR1 is DFQATT and CDR2 SNEGSKA (reference sequence). V gave up 4 bases and J gave up 2 bases; unmatched junction bases: 8. As DNA, the CDR3 is TGCAGTGCTACCCCCGTGGGGGGGACCTACAATGAGCAGTTCTTC. As protein: CSATPVGGTYNEQFF.

This sequence joins TRBV19 and TRBJ1-1, with 8 bases matching TRBD1. V lost 3 bases, J lost 4 bases, and 7 bases stayed unmatched. Looked up from germline, CDR1 is LNHDA and CDR2 is SQIVND (reference sequence). The length of the CDR3 is 15 residues. The CDR3 coding sequence is TGTGCCAGTAGTATTACCCCAGGGGGCGTCACTGAAGCTTTCTTT. Translated, it gives CASSITPGGVTEAFF.

V gene TRBV11-2 combines with J gene TRBJ2-7; 7 nucleotides align to TRBD1. This CDR3 comprises 15 residues. J gave up 5 bases and V 0 bases, and 7 bases lay outside the gene matches. CDR1 is SGHAT, CDR2 FQNNGV, per germline. CDR3 in amino acids: CASSLEGRGINEQYF. The CDR3 DNA follows: TGTGCCAGCAGCTTAGAGGGCAGGGGGATAAACGAGCAGTACTTC.

This clonotype appeared many times. The chain uses TRBV11-1 and TRBJ2-3; D is unresolved. This CDR3 comprises 14 residues. Germline V gene data show CDR1 as SGHAT and CDR2 as FQDESV (reference sequence). Trimming left V 8 bases short and J 1 base short, with 13 bases between. The CDR3 DNA is TGTGCCAGCGAACGTGGCGATGGCACAGATACGCAGTATTTT. Its translation: CASERGDGTDTQYF.

The V call is TRBV19, the J call TRBJ2-4; 8 bases are shared with TRBD2. This CDR3 has 17 amino acids. Germline CDR1 is LNHDA and CDR2 is SQIVND (reference sequence). Trimming removed 4 bases from V and 7 bases from J; junction bases left unmatched: 15. The CDR3 coding sequence is TGTGCCAGTAGTACAACACCCGAGGCTAGCGGGCACAACATTCAGTACTTC. Protein sequence: CASSTTPEASGHNIQYF.

This clonotype was recorded a few times. This chain joins TRBV12-3 or TRBV12-4 and TRBJ1-2; no clear D gene. The CDR3 is 12 amino acids. Trimming removed 1 base at V and 8 bases at J, with 8 bases between. DNA for the CDR3: TGTGCCAGCAGTTTAGTGGCGGGAGGCTACACCTTC. Its translation is CASSLVAGGYTF.

The sample holds a few counts of this clonotype. V gene TRBV4-3 combines with J gene TRBJ2-7, with 7 bases matching TRBD1. Unmatched junction bases numbered 5, after V lost 0 bases and J lost 3 bases. From germline, CDR1 is LGHNA and CDR2 YSLEER. This CDR3 contains 15 residues. The DNA of the CDR3 is TGCGCCAGCAGCCAAGAAGGGAGACAGGGCTACGAGCAGTACTTC. Translation gives CASSQEGRQGYEQYF.

This clonotype showed up just a few times. This sequence joins TRBV5-6 and TRBJ2-7; possibly TRBD1 for D (6 bases). Germline-derived CDR1 and CDR2 are SGHDT and YYEEEE. This CDR3 region has 15 residues. Deletions cut 6 bases from V and 5 bases from J, with 21 bases between. The CDR3 region is CASNQFRGNWDEQYF. CDR3 nucleotides: TGTGCCAGCAACCAATTCAGGGGAAACTGGGACGAGCAGTACTTC.